The rows below give T cell receptor beta chains drawn from one sample of a study of CD8 T cells in ankylosing spondylitis. TCRdb re-derived calls from the 5' RACE reads in MiXCR, one entry per CDR3 protein. The profile shows more than 150,000 distinct CDR3 sequences, roughly 13% of them singletons. The material sequenced was blood, either unsorted or a sorted T cell fraction (not recorded which). The receptors were gathered from a female donor with ankylosing spondylitis or in good health (not recorded which). CDR3s include the opening cysteine and the closing phenylalanine or tryptophan. D genes are given only for firm matches. Rows may omit the clone size; those that give it use once, few, many or a size class.

size: many; J: TRBJ2-1; V: TRBV12-3/TRBV12-4; D: .; length: 14; DNA: TGTGCCAGCAGTTTAGGCCCGTCGGCCAATGAGCAGTTCTTC; CDR3: CASSLGPSANEQFF
size: many; J: TRBJ2-3; V: TRBV20-1; D: TRBD1; length: 16; DNA: TGCAGTGCTAGTGGAAGCTGGACAGGGCCCCCAGATACGCAGTATTTT; CDR3: CSASGSWTGPPDTQYF
size: many; J: TRBJ2-2; V: TRBV20-1; D: TRBD2; length: 16; DNA: TGCAGTGCGATTCGGACTAGCCGCTCGAACACCGGGGAGCTGTTTTTT; CDR3: CSAIRTSRSNTGELFF
size: many; J: TRBJ2-7; V: TRBV5-1; D: .; length: 14; DNA: TGCGCCAGCAGCTTGAGTCTAGCGAGCTACGAGCAGTACTTC; CDR3: CASSLSLASYEQYF
size: .; J: TRBJ2-7; V: TRBV12-3/TRBV12-4; D: .; length: 13; DNA: TGTGCCAGCAGACAGGCCCGTTATTACGAGCAGTACTTC; CDR3: CASRQARYYEQYF
size: many; J: TRBJ2-3; V: TRBV7-9; D: .; length: 12; DNA: TGTGCCATGGGGCCCGACACAGATACGCAGTATTTT; CDR3: CAMGPDTDTQYF
size: many; J: TRBJ2-2; V: TRBV7-2; D: .; length: 14; DNA: TGTGCCAGCAGCACCGAACACAGCACCGGGGAGCTGTTTTTT; CDR3: CASSTEHSTGELFF
size: many; J: TRBJ2-1; V: TRBV5-5; D: .; length: 14; DNA: TGTGCCAGCAGCTACCCTTCGGGAGTGGTTGAGCAGTTCTTC; CDR3: CASSYPSGVVEQFF
size: few; J: TRBJ2-2; V: TRBV7-8; D: .; length: 16; DNA: TGTGCCAGCAGCCTTCCATTAGCGGCCGGAACCGGGGAGCTGTTTTTT; CDR3: CASSLPLAAGTGELFF
size: few; J: TRBJ2-7; V: TRBV18; D: TRBD2; length: 14; DNA: TGTGCCAGCTCAAAACTAGCGGGAGCCTACGAGCAGTACTTC; CDR3: CASSKLAGAYEQYF
size: many; J: TRBJ2-1; V: TRBV20-1; D: TRBD2; length: 17; DNA: TGCAGTGCTTCGACTAGCGGGAGGGCCAGGAACTACAATGAGCAGTTCTTC; CDR3: CSASTSGRARNYNEQFF
size: .; J: TRBJ1-5; V: TRBV20-1; D: .; length: 16; DNA: TGCTGTGCTAGAGATCAGCGTGGAACGGGCAATCAGCCCCAGCATTTT; CDR3: CCARDQRGTGNQPQHF
size: many; J: TRBJ2-3; V: TRBV7-8; D: TRBD1; length: 17; DNA: TGTGCCAGCAGCCCGGACAGGGCAGTGACTAGCACAGATACGCAGTATTTT; CDR3: CASSPDRAVTSTDTQYF
size: many; J: TRBJ2-1; V: TRBV6-5; D: TRBD1; length: 14; DNA: TGTGCCAGCAGTTACTCGCAGGGGGCTTTTGAGCAGTTCTTC; CDR3: CASSYSQGAFEQFF
size: many; J: TRBJ2-1; V: TRBV29-1; D: TRBD2; length: 13; DNA: TGCAGCGTTGAGAGCGGGAACTACAATGAGCAGTTCTTC; CDR3: CSVESGNYNEQFF
size: many; J: TRBJ1-5; V: TRBV6-1; D: .; length: 16; DNA: TGTGCCAGCAGTGAAGACGGAGGGTATAGCAATCAGCCCCAGCATTTT; CDR3: CASSEDGGYSNQPQHF
size: many; J: TRBJ2-1; V: TRBV5-1; D: .; length: 16; DNA: TGCGCCAGCAGCTTGACAGGGCTATGGCCAAACAATGAGCAGTTCTTC; CDR3: CASSLTGLWPNNEQFF
size: many; J: TRBJ2-1; V: TRBV19; D: TRBD2; length: 19; DNA: TGTGCCAGTAGTCCTGTCCTAGCGGGAGAGTTTTCCGCCTACAATGAGCAGTTCTTC; CDR3: CASSPVLAGEFSAYNEQFF
size: .; J: TRBJ2-3; V: TRBV12-3/TRBV12-4; D: .; length: 15; DNA: TGTGCCAGCAGTTTAGCGCCACTGCAGCTTGGTACGCAGTATTTT; CDR3: CASSLAPLQLGTQYF
size: .; J: TRBJ2-4; V: TRBV7-2; D: .; length: 15; DNA: TGTGCCAGCAGCCCGACGCGAGGAGTAGGAAACATTCAGTACTTC; CDR3: CASSPTRGVGNIQYF
size: .; J: TRBJ1-2; V: TRBV5-5; D: .; length: 14; DNA: TGTGCCAGCACCCTTGAAGGCTTCTACTATGGCTACACCTTC; CDR3: CASTLEGFYYGYTF
size: many; J: TRBJ2-1; V: TRBV9; D: TRBD1; length: 16; DNA: TGTGCCAGCAGCGTAGATGGGACAGGGGGCTACAATGAGCAGTTCTTC; CDR3: CASSVDGTGGYNEQFF
size: many; J: TRBJ2-5; V: TRBV20-1; D: .; length: 15; DNA: TGCAGTGCTAGAGATTTCCAGGGTGGAACGGAGACCCAGTACTTC; CDR3: CSARDFQGGTETQYF
size: many; J: TRBJ2-7; V: TRBV7-2; D: TRBD1; length: 14; DNA: TGTGCCAGCAGCCGTCGACAGGGGTGGTACGAGCAGTACTTC; CDR3: CASSRRQGWYEQYF
size: few; J: TRBJ2-7; V: TRBV3-1; D: TRBD2; length: 14; DNA: TGTGCCAGCAGCCCAGGTGGCGGGAGCTACGAGCAGTACTTC; CDR3: CASSPGGGSYEQYF